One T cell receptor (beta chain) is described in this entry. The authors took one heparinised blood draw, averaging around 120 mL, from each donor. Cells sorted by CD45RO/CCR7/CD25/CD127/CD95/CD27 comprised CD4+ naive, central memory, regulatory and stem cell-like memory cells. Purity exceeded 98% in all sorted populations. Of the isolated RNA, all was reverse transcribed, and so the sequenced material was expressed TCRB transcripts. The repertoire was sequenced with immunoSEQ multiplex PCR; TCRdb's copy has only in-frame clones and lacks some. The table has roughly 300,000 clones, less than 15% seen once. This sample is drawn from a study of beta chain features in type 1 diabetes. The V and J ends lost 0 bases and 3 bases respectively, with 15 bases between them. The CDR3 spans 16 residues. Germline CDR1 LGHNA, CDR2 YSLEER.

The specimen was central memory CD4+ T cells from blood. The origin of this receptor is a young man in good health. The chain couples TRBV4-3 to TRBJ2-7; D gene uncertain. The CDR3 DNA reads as TGCGCCAGCAGCCAAGATCTGGATATATCGGGCTACGAGCAGTACTTC. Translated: CASSQDLDISGYEQYF.